These 6 T cell receptor beta chains originate from one sample sequenced in a study of beta chain features in type 1 diabetes. Every bit of the isolated RNA underwent reverse transcription, so sequencing read expressed TCRB transcripts. Some clones are missing from TCRdb's copy, which holds only in-frame ones; the method was immunoSEQ multiplex PCR. The sample lists 300,000 to 450,000 clones, 10% to 15% seen once, with 0.015% to 0.02% in the top ten. The sequencing sample was made of naive CD4+ T cells from blood. The origin of the receptors is a man in his late teens or twenties in good health.

This clone was detected a few times. Here the CDR3 DNA reads TGTGCCAGCAGTTTCACCGGTTTCGCGCCCAAGTATTTT. The encoded protein is CASSFTGFAPKYF. The rearrangement uses TRBV6-5 and TRBJ2-3; D is unresolved. This CDR3 contains 13 residues. Germline V gene lookup returns CDR1 MNHEY and CDR2 SVGAGI. V shed 4 bases and J shed 13 bases, with 18 bases lying between them.

The chain employs TRBV30 and TRBJ2-5; 12 bases fit TRBD2. The germline CDR1 and CDR2 sequences are GTSNPN and SVGIG (reference sequence). V lost 5 bases, J lost 5 bases, and 9 bases stayed unmatched. This CDR3 is 15 amino acids long. This CDR3 is CAWQTSGGAGETQYF. The CDR3 region has the DNA TGTGCCTGGCAGACTAGCGGGGGTGCTGGTGAGACCCAGTACTTC.

The J gene is TRBJ2-7, the V gene TRBV5-1, with 8 nucleotides matching TRBD2. Per the germline V gene, CDR1 is SGHRS and CDR2 is YFSETQ. J lost 5 bases, V lost 8 bases, and 6 bases had no gene match. The CDR3 sequence is 12 residues long. For the CDR3, the DNA is TGCGCCAGTCAGCGGGAGTCGGACGAGCAGTACTTC. Translating it yields CASQRESDEQYF.

This chain links TRBV7-9 with TRBJ1-1, with D unresolved. Germline V gene data show CDR1 as SEHNR and CDR2 as FQNEAQ (reference sequence). V gave up 1 base and J gave up 1 base, with 7 bases separating them. This CDR3 has 14 residues. CDR3 amino acids: CASSLGLQNTEAFF. DNA for the CDR3: TGTGCCAGCAGCTTAGGACTCCAGAACACTGAAGCTTTCTTT.

The chain has TRBV29-1 and TRBJ1-2; D call uncertain. Germline CDR1 reads SQVTM; CDR2 reads ANQGSEA. This CDR3 is 12 amino acids long. The V gene lost 5 bases and the J gene lost 6 bases, with 13 bases spanning the gap. CDR3 bases: TGCAGCGTTCCCGGGAACGCCCATGGCTACACCTTC. Translating gives CSVPGNAHGYTF.

This chain links TRBV18 with TRBJ1-1; 8 bases match TRBD1. Germline CDR1 KGHSH, CDR2 LQKENI. Germline trimming cut 3 bases from V and 4 bases from J; bases unmatched to any gene: 7. The CDR3 has 15 residues. The CDR3 reads CASSPSTGDGTEAFF. The CDR3 region has the DNA TGTGCCAGCTCACCCTCGACAGGGGATGGCACTGAAGCTTTCTTT.